A selection of T cell receptor beta chains follows, all from one sample in a study of shared clonotypes between healthy human individuals. Clones were sequenced by immunoSEQ multiplex PCR, and TCRdb holds only the in-frame ones, with some missing. The data show 300,000 to 400,000 clones, about 74% seen once. The sample was memory CD4+ T cells sorted from blood. The receptors stem from a man aged 25-40 years in good health. The CDR3 runs from the conserved cysteine through the conserved F or W. Each record gives: D gene, V gene, J gene, clone size, CDR3 protein, CDR3 DNA. A D gene is named only where the DNA matches it firmly. Some rows mark clone size as missing; the rest say once, few, many or name a class of expanded clone.

TRBD2,TRBV27,TRBJ2-7,few,CASSRTLAGSSYEQYF,TGTGCCAGCAGCCGTACCCTAGCGGGGAGTTCCTACGAGCAGTACTTC
.,TRBV7-2,TRBJ2-3,few,CASSFGTDTQYF,TGTGCCAGCAGCTTCGGCACAGATACGCAGTATTTT
TRBD1,TRBV19,TRBJ1-5,once,CASNRDRGFQPQHF,TGTGCCAGTAACCGGGACAGGGGGTTTCAGCCCCAGCATTTT
.,TRBV6-1,TRBJ2-5,once,CASSSSSVEETQYF,TGTGCCAGCAGCTCCTCTAGCGTTGAAGAGACCCAGTACTTC
TRBD1,TRBV6-5,TRBJ1-4,.,CASSHRQGSSQKLFF,TGTGCCAGCAGTCACCGACAGGGAAGTAGTCAAAAACTGTTTTTT
.,TRBV19,TRBJ2-1,.,CASSITRNEQFF,TGTGCCAGTAGTATCACTAGGAATGAGCAGTTCTTC
.,TRBV30,TRBJ2-5,few,CAWSVRHETQYF,TGTGCCTGGAGTGTACGGCATGAGACCCAGTACTTC
.,TRBV19,TRBJ2-3,.,CASSALGRYTQYF,TGTGCCAGTAGTGCATTGGGCAGGTATACGCAGTATTTT
TRBD1,TRBV18,TRBJ2-1,.,CASSPLGQSYNEQFF,TGTGCCAGCTCACCGCTGGGACAGAGCTACAATGAGCAGTTCTTC
TRBD1,TRBV7-6,TRBJ2-7,.,CASSVYRGYEQYF,TGTGCCAGCAGCGTGTACAGGGGTTACGAGCAGTACTTC
.,TRBV9,TRBJ1-3,.,CASRVVFGVSGNTIYF,TGTGCCAGCAGGGTGGTCTTCGGGGTCTCTGGAAACACCATATATTTT
TRBD1,TRBV30,TRBJ2-7,.,CAWSDTGTGAYEQYF,TGTGCCTGGAGTGATACCGGGACAGGAGCCTACGAGCAGTACTTC
.,TRBV18,TRBJ2-5,.,CASSPQGLETQYF,TGTGCCAGCTCACCACAGGGTTTAGAGACCCAGTACTTC
.,TRBV6-1,TRBJ1-3,once,CASSELEMGAGNTIYF,TGTGCCAGCAGTGAACTCGAGATGGGGGCTGGAAACACCATATATTTT
.,TRBV30,TRBJ1-3,once,CAWRSGNTIYF,TGTGCCTGGAGGTCTGGAAACACCATATATTTT
.,TRBV7-2,TRBJ2-1,.,CASSRYVDEQFF,TGTGCCAGCAGCCGATACGTGGATGAGCAGTTCTTC
TRBD1,TRBV4-3,TRBJ1-1,.,CASSQDFRDRVNTEAFF,TGCGCCAGCAGCCAAGATTTTAGGGACAGGGTGAACACTGAAGCTTTCTTT
.,TRBV6-6,TRBJ1-1,.,CASSYRGLNTEAFF,TGTGCCAGCAGTTACCGGGGCTTGAACACTGAAGCTTTCTTT
TRBD2,TRBV5-1,TRBJ2-7,.,CASSLGTSVSYEQYF,TGCGCCAGCAGCTTAGGGACTAGCGTCTCCTACGAGCAGTACTTC
TRBD1,TRBV2,TRBJ2-1,few,CASSGRDRGLDEQFF,TGTGCCAGCAGCGGCCGGGACAGGGGGCTCGATGAGCAGTTCTTC
TRBD1,TRBV27,TRBJ2-1,.,CASSLLGQYNEQFF,TGTGCCAGCAGTTTGCTGGGACAGTACAATGAGCAGTTCTTC
.,TRBV15,TRBJ2-2,.,CATSVDRFLTGELFF,TGTGCCACCAGCGTAGACAGGTTCCTGACCGGGGAGCTGTTTTTT
TRBD2,TRBV9,TRBJ2-1,.,CASSVGTSNEQFF,TGTGCCAGCAGCGTAGGGACTAGCAATGAGCAGTTCTTC
TRBD1,TRBV2,TRBJ2-1,.,CASSDRDRGFDEQFF,TGTGCCAGCAGTGACCGGGACAGGGGGTTTGATGAGCAGTTCTTC
TRBD1,TRBV10-2,TRBJ2-1,.,CASSERTGGGNEQFF,TGCGCCAGCAGTGAAAGGACAGGGGGCGGGAATGAGCAGTTCTTC
.,TRBV5-1,TRBJ1-3,once,CATRFWGKHHIF,TGCGCCACCAGATTCTGGGGGAAACACCATATATTT
.,TRBV10-2,TRBJ2-1,.,CAVQLADFSYNEQFF,TGCGCCGTACAACTAGCTGATTTCTCCTACAATGAGCAGTTCTTC